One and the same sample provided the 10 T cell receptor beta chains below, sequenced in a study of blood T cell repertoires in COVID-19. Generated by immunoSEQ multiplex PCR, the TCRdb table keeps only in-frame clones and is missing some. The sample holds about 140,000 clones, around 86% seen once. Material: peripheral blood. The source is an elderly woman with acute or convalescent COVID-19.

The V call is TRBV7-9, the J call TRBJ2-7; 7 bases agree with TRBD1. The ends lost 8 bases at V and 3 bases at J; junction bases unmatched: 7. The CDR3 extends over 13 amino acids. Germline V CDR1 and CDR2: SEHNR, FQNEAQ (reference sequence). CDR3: CASRSGQNYEQYF. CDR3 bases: TGTGCCAGCCGCTCGGGACAGAACTACGAGCAGTACTTC. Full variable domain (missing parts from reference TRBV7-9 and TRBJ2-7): DTGVSQNPRHKITKRGQNVTFRCDPISEHNRLYWYRQTLGQGPEFLTYFQNEAQLEKSRLLSDRFSAERPKGSFSTLEIQRTEQGDSAMYLCASRSGQNYEQYFGPGTRLTVT.

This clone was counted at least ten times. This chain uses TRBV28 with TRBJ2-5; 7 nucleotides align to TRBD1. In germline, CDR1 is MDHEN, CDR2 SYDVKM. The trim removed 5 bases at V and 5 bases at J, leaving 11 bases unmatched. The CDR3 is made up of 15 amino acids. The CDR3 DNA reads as TGTGCCAGCAGTGCGACAGGGACCGGGGTGGAGACCCAGTACTTC. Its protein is CASSATGTGVETQYF.

The CDR3 is CASSSGPGAVPSTDTQYF. CDR3 DNA sequence: TGCGCCAGCTCCTCGGGACCGGGAGCAGTCCCTAGCACAGATACGCAGTATTTT. The rearrangement joins TRBV5-1 to TRBJ2-3; the D gene is possibly TRBD2 (6 bases). Germline values: CDR1 SGHRS, CDR2 YFSETQ. Between the trimmed V and J ends, which lost 7 bases and 0 bases, there was a span of 24 bases. The CDR3 has 18 residues.

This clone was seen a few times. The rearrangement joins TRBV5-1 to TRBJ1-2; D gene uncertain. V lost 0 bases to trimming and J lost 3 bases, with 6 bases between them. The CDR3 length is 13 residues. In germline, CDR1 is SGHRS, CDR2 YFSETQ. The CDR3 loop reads CASSLEADYGYTF. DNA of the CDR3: TGCGCCAGCAGCTTGGAAGCGGACTATGGCTACACCTTC.

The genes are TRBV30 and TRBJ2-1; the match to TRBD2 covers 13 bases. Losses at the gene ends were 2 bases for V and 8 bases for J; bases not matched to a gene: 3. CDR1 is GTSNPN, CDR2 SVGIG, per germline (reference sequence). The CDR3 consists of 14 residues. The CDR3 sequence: CAWSTSGGVDEQFF. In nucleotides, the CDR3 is TGTGCCTGGAGTACTAGCGGGGGGGTAGATGAGCAGTTCTTC. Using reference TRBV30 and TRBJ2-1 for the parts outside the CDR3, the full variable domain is SQTIHQWPATLVQPVGSPLSLECTVEGTSNPNLYWYRQAAGRGLQLLFYSVGIGQISSEVPQNLSASRPQDRQFILSSKKLLLSDSGFYLCAWSTSGGVDEQFFGPGTRLTVL.

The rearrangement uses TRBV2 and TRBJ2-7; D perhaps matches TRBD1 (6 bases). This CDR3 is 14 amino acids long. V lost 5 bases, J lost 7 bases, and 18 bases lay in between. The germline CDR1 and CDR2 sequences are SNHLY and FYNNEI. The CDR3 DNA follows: TGTGCCAGCAGTCAAGGCAGGGGAGTTGGGGAGCAGTACTTC. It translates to CASSQGRGVGEQYF. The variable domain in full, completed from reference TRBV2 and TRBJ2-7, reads EPEVTQTPSHQVTQMGQEVILRCVPISNHLYFYWYRQILGQKVEFLVSFYNNEISEKSEIFDDQFSVERPDGSNFTLKIRSTKLEDSAMYFCASSQGRGVGEQYFGPGTRLTVT.

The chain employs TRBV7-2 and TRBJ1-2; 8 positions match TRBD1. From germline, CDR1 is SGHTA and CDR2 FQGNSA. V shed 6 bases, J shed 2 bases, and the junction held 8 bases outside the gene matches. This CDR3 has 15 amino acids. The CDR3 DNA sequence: TGTGCCAGCAGTTTTTCAGGGGGCCCAAACTATGGCTACACCTTC. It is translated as CASSFSGGPNYGYTF.

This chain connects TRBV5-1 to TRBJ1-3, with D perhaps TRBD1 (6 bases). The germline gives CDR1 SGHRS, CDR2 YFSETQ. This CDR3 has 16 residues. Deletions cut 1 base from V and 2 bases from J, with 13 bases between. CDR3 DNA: TGCGCCAGCAGCTTGAGGGGGGCGGGAGCTGGAAACACCATATATTTT. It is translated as CASSLRGAGAGNTIYF.

The CDR3 nucleotides are TGTGCCAGCAGTGAACCCCAGGGAGGGTCCTACGAGCAGTACTTC. Amino acid sequence: CASSEPQGGSYEQYF. The gene calls are TRBV6-1 and TRBJ2-7, with 7 nucleotides matching TRBD2. Germline V gene lookup returns CDR1 MNHNS and CDR2 SASEGT. This CDR3 has 15 amino acids. V lost 2 bases to trimming and J lost 1 base; unmatched junction nucleotides: 5.

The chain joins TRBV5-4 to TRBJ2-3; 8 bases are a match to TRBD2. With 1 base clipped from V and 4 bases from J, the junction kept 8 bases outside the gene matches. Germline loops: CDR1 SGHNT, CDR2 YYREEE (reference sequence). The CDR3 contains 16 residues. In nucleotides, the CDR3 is TGTGCCAGCAGCTTGAGTCTGGGACTAGGTGCAGATACGCAGTATTTT. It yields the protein CASSLSLGLGADTQYF.